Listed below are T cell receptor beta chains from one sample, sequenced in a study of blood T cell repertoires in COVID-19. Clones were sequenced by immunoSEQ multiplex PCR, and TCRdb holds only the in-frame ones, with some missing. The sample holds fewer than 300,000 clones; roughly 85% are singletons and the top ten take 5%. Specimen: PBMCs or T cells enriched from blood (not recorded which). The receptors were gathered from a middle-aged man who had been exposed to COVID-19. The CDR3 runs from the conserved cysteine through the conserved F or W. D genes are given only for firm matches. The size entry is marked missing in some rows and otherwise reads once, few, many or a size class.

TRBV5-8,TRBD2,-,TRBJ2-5,TGTGCCAGCAGCTTGGGAACTAGCGGGAGGGGGCAAGAGACCCAGTACTTC,CASSLGTSGRGQETQYF
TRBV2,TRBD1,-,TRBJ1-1,TGTGCCAGCAGTGAAGAGGGGGGACAGGGGTATTTCTTT,CASSEEGGQGYFF
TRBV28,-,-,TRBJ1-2,TGTGCCAGCAGTTCCCCACCCGCCGGGTTTAGGACAGAGTCCTTC,CASSSPPAGFRTESF
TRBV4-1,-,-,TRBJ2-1,TGCGCCAGCAGCCAAGTTGGGGCTAGTATCAATCCGGAGCAGTTCTTC,CASSQVGASINPEQFF
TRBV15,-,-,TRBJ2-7,TGTGCCACCAGCAGAGGGGGTATCAGCGGATCCTACGAGCAGTACTTC,CATSRGGISGSYEQYF
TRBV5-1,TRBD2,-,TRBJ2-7,TGCGCCAGCAGCTTACTAACCGGCCGGGGGGGAGAGCAGTACTTC,CASSLLTGRGGEQYF
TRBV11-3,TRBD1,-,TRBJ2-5,TGTGCCAGCAGCCGGGGACAGGGGGTCCAAGAGACCCAGTACTTC,CASSRGQGVQETQYF
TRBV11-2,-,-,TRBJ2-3,TGTGCCAGCAGCCACCCCACGGAGAACACAGATACGCAGTATTTT,CASSHPTENTDTQYF
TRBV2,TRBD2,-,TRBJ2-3,TGTGCCAGCATGGATTGGGGAGGGCAAATAGATACGCAGTATTTT,CASMDWGGQIDTQYF
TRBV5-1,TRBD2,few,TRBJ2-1,TGCGCCAGCAGCTCCCAGGGACTATTCTCCTACAATGAGCAGTTCTTC,CASSSQGLFSYNEQFF
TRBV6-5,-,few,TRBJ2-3,TGTGCCAGCAGCCTAACTGGCGGGCACACAGATACGCAGTATTTT,CASSLTGGHTDTQYF
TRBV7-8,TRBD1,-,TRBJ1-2,TGTGCCAGCAGCTCCTCGACCGGGACAGCCGACTATGGCTACACCTTC,CASSSSTGTADYGYTF
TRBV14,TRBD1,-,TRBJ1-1,TGTGCCAGCAGCCAAGATGGGACAGAGATTGAAGCTTTCTTT,CASSQDGTEIEAFF
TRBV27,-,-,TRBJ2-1,TGTGCCAGGTTAACAGGGATCTTATTATCTAGCTCCTACAATGAGCAGTTCTTC,CARLTGILLSSSYNEQFF
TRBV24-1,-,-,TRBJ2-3,TGTGCCACCAGTGCGGTGATGACAGATACGCAGTATTTT,CATSAVMTDTQYF
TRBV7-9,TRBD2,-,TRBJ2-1,TGTGCCAGCAGCTCCCCGCCCAGACGAGGGAGGGAACTACAGAATGAGCAGTTCTTC,CASSSPPRRGRELQNEQFF
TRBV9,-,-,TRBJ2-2,TGTGCCAGCAGCGTGAGACAGGAGGACACCGGGGAGCTGTTTTTT,CASSVRQEDTGELFF
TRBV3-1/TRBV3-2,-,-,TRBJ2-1,TGTGCCAGCAGCCAACGGGGTGCGAGCTCCTACAATGAGCAGTTCTTC,CASSQRGASSYNEQFF
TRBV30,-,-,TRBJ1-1,TGTGCCTGGCAAATTCCGGGGGAATCGAACACTGAAGCTTTCTTT,CAWQIPGESNTEAFF
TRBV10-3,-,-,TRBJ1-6,TGTGCCATCAGTCGACAGGCGAAGCTGTCGGGGGGACTCCACTTT,CAISRQAKLSGGLHF
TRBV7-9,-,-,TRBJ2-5,TGTGCCAGCAGCTTATCGGACAGAGAGACCCAGTACTTC,CASSLSDRETQYF
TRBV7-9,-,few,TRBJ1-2,TGTGCCAGCAGCTTAGGGGACACGGAAACCGATTCCTATGGCTACACCTTC,CASSLGDTETDSYGYTF
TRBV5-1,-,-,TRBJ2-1,TGCGCCAGCAGCCAAACGCCCTTATCACTAGGAGGTTGGGGCAATGAGCAGTTCTTC,CASSQTPLSLGGWGNEQFF
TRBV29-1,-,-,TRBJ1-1,TGCAGCGCCGGACGGGACACCAACACTGAAGCTTTCTTT,CSAGRDTNTEAFF
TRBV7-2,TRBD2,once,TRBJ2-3,TGTGCCAGCAGCTTAGCGTTTGGGACTAGGGCAGATACGCAGTATTTT,CASSLAFGTRADTQYF
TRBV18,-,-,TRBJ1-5,TGTGCCAGCTCACCACCGAGCGGCCCCCAGCATTTT,CASSPPSGPQHF
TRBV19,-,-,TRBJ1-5,TGTGCCAGTCCGGAATCCGGGGGAAATCAGCCCCAGCATTTT,CASPESGGNQPQHF
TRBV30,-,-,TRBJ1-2,TGTGCCTGGAGTGTATCGGGGGGCGAATCCTTTTACTATGGCTACACCTTC,CAWSVSGGESFYYGYTF
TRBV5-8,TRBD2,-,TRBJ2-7,TGTGCCAGCAGCTCGGGACTACACTACGAGCAGTACTTC,CASSSGLHYEQYF
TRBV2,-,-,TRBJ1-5,TGTGCCAGCAGTCCTTCAGGGAATCAGCCCCAGCATTTT,CASSPSGNQPQHF
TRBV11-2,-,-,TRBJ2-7,TGTGCCAGCACCGCCGGGGTCCACGAGCAGTACTTC,CASTAGVHEQYF
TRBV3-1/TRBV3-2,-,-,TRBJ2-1,TGTGCCAGCAGCCAAGGGGCCGGGATTAATTTATCGGAGTTCTTC,CASSQGAGINLSEFF
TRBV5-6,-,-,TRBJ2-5,TGTGCCAGCAGCTTCGGGACACCACAAGAGACCCAGTACTTC,CASSFGTPQETQYF
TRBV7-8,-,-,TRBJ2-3,TGTGCCAGCAGCTTAGATGGCGGGGGCTACACAGATACGCAGTATTTT,CASSLDGGGYTDTQYF
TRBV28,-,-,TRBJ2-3,TGTGCCAGCGCTGGCACCCAGCGTTTCGATACGCAGTATTTT,CASAGTQRFDTQYF
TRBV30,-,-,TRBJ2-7,TGTGCCTGGAGTGTACGGGGCTCCTACGAGCAGTACTTC,CAWSVRGSYEQYF
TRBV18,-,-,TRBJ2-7,TGTGCCAGCTCACCACCGGGGCTACCTTCCTACGAGCAGTACTTC,CASSPPGLPSYEQYF
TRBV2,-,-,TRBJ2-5,TGTGCCAGCAGGGCCGCAGGCGCCCTCCAAGAGACCCAGTACTTC,CASRAAGALQETQYF
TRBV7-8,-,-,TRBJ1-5,TGTGCCAGCAGAGGACAGATGAATCAGCCCCAGCATTTT,CASRGQMNQPQHF
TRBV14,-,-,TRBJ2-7,TGTGCCAGCAGCCAAGAGCGTCAGGGCGGCGAGCAGTACTTC,CASSQERQGGEQYF
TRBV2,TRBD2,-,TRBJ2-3,TGTGCCAGCAGTAGGGGTAGCGGGAGGGCCCTGCTGGGAGATACGCAGTATTTT,CASSRGSGRALLGDTQYF
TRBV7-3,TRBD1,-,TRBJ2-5,TGTGCCAGCAGCCCAGGGGGCCAGACCCAGTACTTC,CASSPGGQTQYF
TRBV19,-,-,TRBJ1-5,TGTGCCAGTAGTATAAGTGGGGGCCCAAATCAGCCCCAGCATTTT,CASSISGGPNQPQHF
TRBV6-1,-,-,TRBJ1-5,TGTGCCAGCAGTGAAATGGGGACTCTAGGGAATCAGCCCCAGCATTTT,CASSEMGTLGNQPQHF
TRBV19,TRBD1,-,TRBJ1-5,TGTGCCAGTGGCCGAAGGACAGGTGATCAGCCCCAGCATTTT,CASGRRTGDQPQHF
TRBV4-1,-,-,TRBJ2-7,TGCGCCAGCAGCCAAGGGGGCACCAGCTCCTACGAGCAGTACTTC,CASSQGGTSSYEQYF
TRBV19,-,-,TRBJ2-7,TGTGCCAGTAGTATATTAGCCGCGGGCGACTACGAGCAGTACTTC,CASSILAAGDYEQYF
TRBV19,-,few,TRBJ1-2,TGTGCCAGTAGTGTTACAGGGTCTAACTATGGCTACACCTTC,CASSVTGSNYGYTF
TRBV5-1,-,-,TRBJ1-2,TGCGCCAGCAGCTTGGAGCCCTTCTATGGCTACACCTTC,CASSLEPFYGYTF
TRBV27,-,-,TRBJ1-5,TGTGCCAGCAGTTTAGGGGGCAACGTAAGGAATCAGCCCCAGCATTTT,CASSLGGNVRNQPQHF